This T cell receptor beta chain stems from a study of patients and donors after allogeneic stem cell transplantation. TCRdb independently ran MiXCR on the RT-PCR reads; one entry per CDR3 protein. The repertoire includes 150,000 to 200,000 distinct CDR3 sequences, approximately 31% of them detected once, and 3.2% sits in the top ten. Germline V gene sequence: CDR1 SGHTA, CDR2 FQGNSA. The V and J ends lost 1 base and 3 bases respectively, with 11 bases between them. There are 15 residues in the CDR3. The clonotype originates from a human donor who was either an allogeneic HSCT recipient or a stem cell or donor lymphocyte infusion donor (not recorded which). It is not recorded whose cells these are; they may come from a transplant donor. The rearrangement joins TRBV7-2 to TRBJ2-3; D tentatively reads TRBD1 or TRBD2 (5 bases each). The sample taken for sequencing was blood, either unsorted or a sorted T cell fraction (not recorded which). The CDR3 DNA follows: TGTGCCAGCAGCTTAGGGGGGTATGTGACAGATACGCAGTATTTT. This codes for CASSLGGYVTDTQYF.